The clone carrying this T cell receptor beta chain has just a few counts. Its antigen is not known. The source of the sample is a study of T cells in Graves' hyperthyroidism and ophthalmopathy. Broader study findings: In blood, most of the thyroid clonotypes expanded above 0.001 were also present.

This CDR3 has 15 amino acids. Trimming took 2 bases from V and 0 from J, leaving 8 bases between them. The germline V gene has CDR1 MNHEY and CDR2 SVGAGI. Template material for amplifying TCR beta CDR3 regions consisted of RNA transcripts. RT-PCR in the first round (using the HTBI primer set) targeted the TCR CDR3. In TCRdb, the multiplex PCR reads were re-called with MiXCR into one record per CDR3 protein. The data contain around 600,000 distinct CDR3 sequences, about 45% of them singletons. The gene calls are TRBV6-5 and TRBJ1-5, with a tentative D call TRBD1 (5 bases). Material: peripheral blood or thyroid tissue (not recorded which). The receptor was isolated from an adult man with Graves' disease, either hyperthyroidism or ophthalmopathy (not recorded which). CDR3 DNA sequence: TGTGCCAGCAGTTACGGGGGAGATAGCAATCAGCCCCAGCATTTT. Amino acids: CASSYGGDSNQPQHF.